Below, 17 T cell receptor beta chains from the same sample are listed, as sequenced in a study of CD8 T cells in ankylosing spondylitis. MiXCR, applied by TCRdb to the 5' RACE reads, yields one record per CDR3 protein. This sample carries 200,000 to 250,000 distinct CDR3 sequences, 9.5% to 12% of them seen once, and the ten largest clones take under 8%. Sequenced sample: blood, either unsorted or a sorted T cell fraction (not recorded which). The receptors here all came from a male donor with ankylosing spondylitis or in good health (not recorded which).

This clonotype was counted a few times. The chain couples TRBV14 to TRBJ2-5; D not resolved. The CDR3 runs to 13 residues. V shed 0 bases and J shed 14 bases, with 16 bases lying between them. Germline values: CDR1 SGHDN, CDR2 FVKESK. CDR3 DNA: TGTGCCAGCAGCCAAGATATAAGGAGTAGATTCTACTTC. Its translation is CASSQDIRSRFYF.

This clonotype was recorded a few times. This rearrangement joins TRBV3-1 to TRBJ2-5; weak D call: TRBD2 (7 bases). Trimming removed 0 bases from V and 4 bases from J, with 12 bases in between. The germline CDR1 and CDR2 sequences are LGHDT and YNNKEL (reference sequence). The CDR3 extends over 15 amino acids. The DNA for the CDR3 is TGTGCCAGCAGCCAAGATTGGGGGGGCCGAGAGACCCAGTACTTC. Translating it yields CASSQDWGGRETQYF.

The chain recombines TRBV7-2 with TRBJ2-3; D gene uncertain. V lost 3 bases and J 0 bases, leaving 16 bases between the germline ends. CDR1 SGHTA and CDR2 FQGNSA come from the germline V gene. This CDR3 region has 17 residues. DNA of the CDR3: TGTGCCAGCAGCTTTCGATTTGAGGCAACTAGCACAGATACGCAGTATTTT. Encoded protein: CASSFRFEATSTDTQYF.

This clonotype was picked up many times. CDR3 sequence (DNA): TGTGCCAGCAGTTCGGACCACGATACGCAGTATTTT. This codes for CASSSDHDTQYF. V is TRBV6-5 and J is TRBJ2-3, with D uncertain. The CDR3 spans 12 residues. The germline V gene has CDR1 MNHEY and CDR2 SVGAGI. V shed 4 bases and J shed 6 bases, with 8 bases lying between them.

Ten or more counts support this clonotype. The chain uses TRBV10-1 and TRBJ2-7; the D call may be TRBD1 or TRBD2 (6 bases each). Germline CDR1 and CDR2: WNHNN and SYGVQD (reference sequence). Trimming took off 6 bases at V and 6 bases at J, with 15 bases between the two ends. The CDR3 loop spans 13 amino acids. CDR3 amino acids: CASREGVGFEQYF. The CDR3, as DNA: TGCGCCAGCAGGGAGGGGGTCGGGTTCGAGCAGTACTTC.

In DNA form, the CDR3 reads TGCAGCGTTGAGGGGACAGGGGCTTACAATGAGCAGTTCTTC. Its translation: CSVEGTGAYNEQFF. The chain has TRBV29-1 and TRBJ2-1; TRBD1 aligns across 10 bases. Germline V lookup: CDR1 SQVTM, CDR2 ANQGSEA. The J segment lost 4 bases and the V segment lost 3 bases, leaving 3 bases of the junction unmatched. This CDR3 has 14 amino acids.

At least ten counts were recorded for this clonotype. The gene calls are TRBV7-6 and TRBJ2-3; 8 bases fit TRBD2. V lost 3 bases and J lost 6; bases outside the gene matches: 11. Germline loops: CDR1 SGHVS, CDR2 FNYEAQ. The CDR3 is 16 residues long. The CDR3, as DNA: TGTGCCAGCAGCTTCTACAGAGCGGGAGCGGGGGATACGCAGTATTTT. This gives the protein CASSFYRAGAGDTQYF.

The chain carries TRBV10-3 and TRBJ2-4; the D is unclear. V lost 6 bases to trimming and J lost 0 bases, with 6 bases between them. Germline CDR1 is ENHRY and CDR2 is SYGVKD. The CDR3 length is 13 residues. The DNA of the CDR3 is TGTGCCATCAGAGCCGTAGCCAAAAACATTCAGTACTTC. Protein sequence: CAIRAVAKNIQYF.

This clonotype was recorded at least ten times. This chain connects TRBV25-1 to TRBJ1-1; weak D call: TRBD1 (6 bases). CDR3 length equals 16 residues. Between the trimmed V and J ends, which lost 6 bases and 2 bases, there was a span of 19 bases. CDR1 is MGHDK and CDR2 is SYGVNS in the germline V gene. CDR3 protein: CASSTSGTKRNTEAFF. The DNA of the CDR3 is TGTGCCAGCAGCACCTCCGGGACAAAAAGAAACACTGAAGCTTTCTTT.

The chain recombines TRBV15 with TRBJ2-2; D call uncertain. Trimming left V 0 bases short and J 3 bases short, with 2 bases between. The germline V gene encodes CDR1 LNHNV and CDR2 YYDKDF (reference sequence). This CDR3 is built from 13 residues. The CDR3 loop is CATSRDYTGELFF. For the CDR3, the DNA is TGTGCCACCAGCAGAGACTACACCGGGGAGCTGTTTTTT.

The rearrangement uses TRBV11-2 and TRBJ2-1; D is unclear. Looked up from germline, CDR1 is SGHAT and CDR2 is FQNNGV. This CDR3 spans 17 amino acids. V was clipped by 0 bases and J by 8 bases, with 20 bases between them. Here the CDR3 reads CASSLDGSSPLIDEQFF. The CDR3 nucleotides read TGTGCCAGCAGCTTAGACGGTAGTAGCCCCCTTATTGATGAGCAGTTCTTC.

This clonotype was counted between two and nine times. V is TRBV5-1 and J is TRBJ2-7; maybe TRBD2 (5 bases). With 0 bases removed from V and 2 bases from J, the gap between germline ends came to 15 bases. The CDR3 is 16 amino acids. The germline gives CDR1 SGHRS, CDR2 YFSETQ. CDR3 coding DNA: TGCGCCAGCAGCTTGGAGGTGGCCAGCGGAACCTACGAGCAGTACTTC. It yields the protein CASSLEVASGTYEQYF.

This clonotype appeared many times. The J gene is TRBJ2-3, the V gene TRBV12-3 or TRBV12-4; the match to TRBD2 covers 11 bases. V lost 4 bases to trimming and J lost 8 bases; unmatched junction nucleotides: 8. The CDR3 extends over 15 amino acids. For the CDR3, the DNA is TGTGCCAGCAGTTCTATAGCGGGGGGGCCTGGTACGCAGTATTTT. Encoded protein: CASSSIAGGPGTQYF.

The chain uses TRBV28 and TRBJ2-1; 9 nucleotides align to TRBD2. This CDR3 region has 17 residues. Germline lookup yields CDR1 MDHEN and CDR2 SYDVKM. Germline trimming cut 5 bases from V and 3 bases from J; bases unmatched to any gene: 11. In nucleotides, the CDR3 is TGTGCCAGCAGTCCCCTCCAGTTTAGCGGGAGCTACAATGAGCAGTTCTTC. As protein: CASSPLQFSGSYNEQFF.

This clonotype appeared many times. This chain uses TRBV21-1 with TRBJ1-1; TRBD1 is the table's D call and was not checked against the DNA. TRBV21-1 is a documented pseudogene. CDR3 length: 17 amino acids. The CDR3 loop is CASSKRGQGALHTEAFF. The CDR3 DNA sequence: TGTGCCAGCAGCAAAAGGGGACAGGGGGCATTGCACACTGAAGCTTTCTTT.

Ten or more counts support this clonotype. The chain has TRBV6-2 or TRBV6-3 and TRBJ2-5, with 10 bases fitting TRBD2. The CDR3 runs 14 residues. V was clipped by 6 bases and J by 1 base; unmatched bases: 2. CDR1 is MNHEY, CDR2 SVGEGT, per germline. The CDR3 DNA reads as TGTGCCAGCAGACTAGCGGGGAGCCAAGAGACCCAGTACTTC. It specifies CASRLAGSQETQYF.

The table lists this clonotype with many counts. CDR3 protein: CASPGTGWNQPQHF. CDR3 bases: TGTGCCAGCCCGGGGACAGGCTGGAATCAGCCCCAGCATTTT. This chain uses TRBV11-2 with TRBJ1-5; TRBD1 matches at 8 bases. The CDR3 loop spans 14 amino acids. Germline V gives CDR1 SGHAT, CDR2 FQNNGV. Trimming removed 8 bases from V and 4 bases from J; junction bases left unmatched: 7.